This T cell receptor beta chain was found in a study of blood T cell repertoires in COVID-19. Trimming took off 7 bases at V and 6 bases at J, with 18 bases between the two ends. The CDR3 consists of 14 residues. Germline V lookup: CDR1 GTSNPN, CDR2 SVGIG (reference sequence). Authors' processing steps: Amplification of reference gene primers provided the estimated nucleated cell counts. Libraries were prepared by immunoSEQ multiplex PCR; TCRdb keeps only in-frame clonotypes and omits some of them. V, J and clone size are taken as reported in that table, and D and trimming were inferred from the DNA itself. This sample has 35,000 to 45,000 clones, with about 88% found just once.

The receptor comes from a human donor in a cohort sampled during active COVID-19. Sequencing was done on a sample of peripheral blood. The chain is built from TRBV30 and TRBJ1-4; maybe TRBD1 (5 bases). The CDR3 nucleotides read TGTGCCTCCGGTTGGGGCGCGTCGGATGAAAAACTGTTTTTT. It yields the protein CASGWGASDEKLFF.